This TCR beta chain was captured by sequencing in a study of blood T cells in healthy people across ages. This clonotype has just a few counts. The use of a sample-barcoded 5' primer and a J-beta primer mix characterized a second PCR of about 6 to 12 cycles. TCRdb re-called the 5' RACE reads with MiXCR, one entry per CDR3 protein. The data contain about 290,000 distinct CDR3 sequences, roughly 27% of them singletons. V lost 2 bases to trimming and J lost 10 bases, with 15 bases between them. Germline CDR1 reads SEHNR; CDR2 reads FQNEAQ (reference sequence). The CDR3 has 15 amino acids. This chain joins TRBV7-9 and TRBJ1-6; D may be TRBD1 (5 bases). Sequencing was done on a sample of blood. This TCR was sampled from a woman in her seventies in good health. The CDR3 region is CASSLLGAGRSPLHF. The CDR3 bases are TGTGCCAGCAGCTTACTCGGGGCAGGGAGGTCACCCCTCCACTTT.